This T cell receptor beta chain was retrieved from a study of T cells in Graves' hyperthyroidism and ophthalmopathy. In patients aged 18 to 65, hyperthyroidism was newly diagnosed, with duration under 2 months. Exclusion of a patient resulted from uncontrolled infection, other autoimmune disease, pregnancy or lactation. Initially, at the first diagnosis of hyperthyroidism and before any ophthalmopathy symptoms, blood was sampled. Broader study findings: Median prediction lead before ophthalmopathy onset was 5 to 7 months with the model.

Amplified TCR beta CDR3 regions came from RNA transcripts. First-round RT-PCR with HTBI primers amplified the TCR CDR3 region. MiXCR was run by TCRdb on the multiplex PCR reads, yielding one entry per CDR3 protein. The sample yields approximately 400,000 distinct CDR3 sequences, more than 15% seen once. A remark on this clonotype: Its specificity is unknown.

CDR3 length equals 19 residues. Deletions cut 0 bases from V and 1 base from J, with 19 bases between. Germline V gene sequence: CDR1 LGHNA, CDR2 YNFKEQ. V gene TRBV4-2 combines with J gene TRBJ1-5; no definite D call. This clonotype originated in a woman aged 18-30 years with Graves' hyperthyroidism that later progressed to Graves' ophthalmopathy. The specimen sequenced was blood. CDR3 loop: CASSQDLVGRGWSNQPQHF. DNA for the CDR3: TGTGCCAGCAGCCAAGATCTCGTAGGGAGAGGGTGGAGCAATCAGCCCCAGCATTTT.